The 30 T cell receptor beta chains below all came from one sample that was sequenced in a study of blood T cell repertoires in COVID-19. Profiling relied on immunoSEQ multiplex PCR, and the TCRdb table lists in-frame clones only, not all of them. Of some 200,000 clones in the sample, nearly 80% were seen once. Sequencing input: peripheral blood. The origin of the receptors is a woman in her seventies with acute or convalescent COVID-19.

This chain uses TRBV19 with TRBJ2-1; a possible D gene is TRBD1 (8 bases). The ends were cut back, 5 bases at V and 6 bases at J, with 20 bases in the middle. The germline gives CDR1 LNHDA, CDR2 SQIVND (reference sequence). This CDR3 comprises 16 residues. The CDR3 coding sequence is TGTGCCAGTAGTCCGGGGGGCCAGGGGGCGCGCAATGAGCAGTTCTTC. It translates to CASSPGGQGARNEQFF.

The gene calls are TRBV30 and TRBJ1-1; no reliable D call. Germline CDR1 and CDR2: GTSNPN and SVGIG (reference sequence). The CDR3 covers 14 residues. V lost 0 bases and J 2 bases, leaving 10 bases between the germline ends. The chain's CDR3 is CAWSVSSGNTEAFF. In DNA form, the CDR3 reads TGTGCCTGGAGTGTGTCTTCGGGTAACACTGAAGCTTTCTTT.

The J gene is TRBJ1-6, the V gene TRBV5-4, with unresolved D. V gave up 0 bases and J gave up 4 bases, with 5 bases separating them. Germline loops: CDR1 SGHNT, CDR2 YYREEE (reference sequence). The CDR3 contains 14 residues. The CDR3 spells CASSLAEYNSPLHF. The CDR3 DNA reads as TGTGCCAGCAGCTTGGCGGAGTATAATTCACCCCTCCACTTT.

This clone was seen a single time. The chain combines TRBV2 with TRBJ1-2; 11 positions match TRBD1. The V gene end was trimmed by 7 bases and the J gene end by 1 base; junction bases not matched to a gene: 5. The CDR3 runs 15 residues. The germline V gene has CDR1 SNHLY and CDR2 FYNNEI. This CDR3 is CASTTDRGRNYGYTF. The DNA of the CDR3 is TGTGCCAGCACTACGGACAGGGGGCGTAACTATGGCTACACCTTC.

V and J are TRBV5-1 and TRBJ2-7; 9 bases agree with TRBD2. The CDR3 spans 14 residues. Per germline, CDR1 SGHRS and CDR2 YFSETQ. With V trimmed by 2 bases and J by 2 bases, 2 bases remained unmatched. CDR3 in amino acids: CASSFSSGTYEQYF. The CDR3 bases are TGCGCCAGCAGCTTTTCTAGCGGGACCTACGAGCAGTACTTC.

This rearrangement joins TRBV29-1 to TRBJ2-3; 8 bases align to TRBD2. The CDR3 spans 13 residues. In germline, CDR1 is SQVTM, CDR2 ANQGSEA. V was pared by 6 bases and J by 1 base, with 3 bases of the junction left unmatched. Written as DNA, the CDR3 is TGCAGCGTCCCGACTAGCGGCACAGATACGCAGTATTTT. Amino acids: CSVPTSGTDTQYF.

This clone turned up a few times. The genes are TRBV5-1 and TRBJ1-6; 8 positions match TRBD1. The CDR3 has 15 residues. CDR1 is SGHRS and CDR2 is YFSETQ in the germline V gene. Trimming removed 2 bases from V and 6 bases from J; junction bases left unmatched: 4. CDR3: CASSFGQGFNSPLHF. The CDR3 DNA follows: TGCGCCAGCAGCTTCGGACAGGGTTTTAATTCACCCCTCCACTTT.

This chain connects TRBV3-1 (or the pseudogene TRBV3-2) to TRBJ1-3; D gene unclear. V lost 4 bases and J 3 bases, leaving 4 bases between the germline ends. In germline, CDR1 is LGHDT, CDR2 YNNKEL (reference sequence). The CDR3 runs 12 residues. This CDR3 reads CASSLNGNTIYF. The CDR3 nucleotides read TGTGCCAGCAGCCTAAATGGAAACACCATATATTTT.

The chain couples TRBV4-2 to TRBJ2-2, with D tentatively TRBD1 (5 bases). With 0 bases removed from V and 5 bases from J, the gap between germline ends came to 10 bases. CDR3 length: 15 amino acids. CDR1 and CDR2 (germline): LGHNA, YNFKEQ. The CDR3 spells CASSQDRVGTGELFF. For the CDR3, the DNA is TGTGCCAGCAGCCAAGACAGGGTGGGGACCGGGGAGCTGTTTTTT.

V is TRBV10-2 and J is TRBJ1-5, with TRBD1 as a possible D gene (5 bases). The CDR3 runs 16 residues. V was clipped by 2 bases and J by 2 bases, with 13 bases between them. Per the germline V gene, CDR1 is WSHSY and CDR2 is SAAADI. CDR3 DNA sequence: TGCGCCAGCAGTGAGGTCCCGCGACAGCGCAATCAGCCCCAGCATTTT. Its protein is CASSEVPRQRNQPQHF.

V gene TRBV2 combines with J gene TRBJ2-5; D is unclear. Per the germline V gene, CDR1 is SNHLY and CDR2 is FYNNEI. Trimming left V 6 bases short and J 0 bases short, with 11 bases between. This CDR3 comprises 14 residues. For the CDR3, the DNA is TGTGCCAGCAGAGAAAGACTGTACCAAGAGACCCAGTACTTC. Amino acid sequence: CASRERLYQETQYF.

The CDR3 DNA follows: TGTGCCAGCTCACCAGGAAACAGGGGCGAAGGTCAGCCCCAGCATTTT. Its translation is CASSPGNRGEGQPQHF. The rearrangement joins TRBV18 to TRBJ1-5; TRBD1 matches at 7 bases. V dropped 2 bases and J dropped 6; count of bases not matched to a gene: 10. CDR1 is KGHSH and CDR2 is LQKENI in the germline V gene. CDR3 size: 16 residues.

CDR3 residues: CASSLSRDRVTNTEAFF. The CDR3 DNA sequence: TGCGCCAGCAGCTTATCCCGGGACAGGGTAACGAACACTGAAGCTTTCTTT. The rearrangement joins TRBV5-1 to TRBJ1-1; 9 bases are a match to TRBD1. The germline CDR1 and CDR2 sequences are SGHRS and YFSETQ. There are 17 residues in the CDR3. After removal of 2 bases from V and 1 base from J, the junction contained 9 bases not matched to a gene.

The chain recombines TRBV7-8 with TRBJ2-6; no reliable D call. Trimming cost V 2 bases and J 0 bases, with 5 bases left between them. The germline V gene encodes CDR1 SGHVS and CDR2 FQNEAQ. The CDR3 is 15 residues long. In DNA form, the CDR3 reads TGTGCCAGCAGCTTACTCAGCTCTGGGGCCAACGTCCTGACTTTC. Its translation: CASSLLSSGANVLTF.

The chain combines TRBV4-1 with TRBJ2-1, with D perhaps TRBD2 (6 bases). The CDR3 covers 16 residues. Trimming left V 0 bases short and J 7 bases short, with 16 bases between. CDR1 is MGHRA and CDR2 is YSYEKL in the germline V gene. CDR3 nucleotides: TGCGCCAGCAGCCAAGATTCAGGTCTAGCGCGGAATGAGCAGTTCTTC. Translated: CASSQDSGLARNEQFF.

V gene TRBV14 combines with J gene TRBJ2-7; 11 nucleotides match TRBD2. Germline V gene lookup returns CDR1 SGHDN and CDR2 FVKESK. The CDR3 sequence is 14 residues long. The V and J ends lost 3 bases and 6 bases, in that order; junction bases with no gene match: 4. Written as DNA, the CDR3 is TGTGCCAGCAGCCATCGTGGACTAGCGGGCGAGCAGTACTTC. Its translation: CASSHRGLAGEQYF.

This clone turned up a few times. The chain recombines TRBV7-9 with TRBJ2-5; D ambiguous. Germline assignment: CDR1 SEHNR and CDR2 FQNEAQ (reference sequence). V was shortened by 4 bases and J by 2 bases, with 8 bases between the two germline ends. The CDR3 runs 13 residues. The CDR3 is CASSSYTQETQYF. For the CDR3, the DNA is TGTGCCAGCAGCTCGTATACACAAGAGACCCAGTACTTC.

The chain uses TRBV6-5 and TRBJ2-2, with D maybe TRBD2 (5 bases). CDR3 length equals 14 residues. CDR1 is MNHEY and CDR2 is SVGAGI in the germline V gene. V lost 6 bases and J lost 1, with 9 bases in between. The CDR3: CASSGLENTGELFF. CDR3 DNA: TGTGCCAGCAGCGGACTTGAGAACACCGGGGAGCTGTTTTTT.

This sequence joins TRBV6-1 and TRBJ1-2; tentatively, D is TRBD1 (5 bases). Germline V CDR1 and CDR2: MNHNS, SASEGT. This CDR3 has 14 residues. The V end was cut by 3 bases, the J end by 4 bases, with 12 bases between. CDR3 coding DNA: TGTGCCAGCAGTGACCGAATGGGGGGCTATGGCTACACCTTC. It yields the protein CASSDRMGGYGYTF.

On this clone: Additional DNA sequences in this sample encode the identical CDR3. V usage is TRBV5-1 and J usage is TRBJ2-3, with TRBD2 matching 11 bases. Germline V gives CDR1 SGHRS, CDR2 YFSETQ. The CDR3 is 16 amino acids. V lost 0 bases to trimming and J lost 2 bases; unmatched junction nucleotides: 2. The DNA of the CDR3 is TGCGCCAGCAGCTTGGGACTAGCGGGATCCACAGATACGCAGTATTTT. It translates to CASSLGLAGSTDTQYF.

The chain employs TRBV6-5 and TRBJ2-1, with TRBD2 identical over 8 bases. This CDR3 is 15 amino acids long. Unmatched junction bases numbered 6, after V lost 6 bases and J lost 2 bases. Germline CDR1 reads MNHEY; CDR2 reads SVGAGI. For the CDR3, the DNA is TGTGCCAGCAGACGGGCGGGAGGAACCTACAATGAGCAGTTCTTC. It is translated as CASRRAGGTYNEQFF.

The genes are TRBV3-1 (or the pseudogene TRBV3-2) and TRBJ1-2; no reliable D call. V dropped 4 bases and J dropped 5 bases, with 14 bases sitting between them. Per germline, CDR1 LGHDT and CDR2 YNNKEL (reference sequence). CDR3 size: 14 residues. This CDR3 reads CASSLDLPPYGYTF. CDR3 DNA sequence: TGTGCCAGCAGCCTAGACCTACCCCCGTATGGCTACACCTTC.

The chain is built from TRBV18 and TRBJ2-7; possible D gene TRBD2, 6 bases. V was pared by 2 bases and J by 0 bases, with 11 bases between. CDR3 length: 15 residues. The germline V gene encodes CDR1 KGHSH and CDR2 LQKENI. The CDR3 coding sequence is TGTGCCAGCTCACCAACCGGGGGTAGCTCCTACGAGCAGTACTTC. Encoded protein: CASSPTGGSSYEQYF.

The gene calls are TRBV30 and TRBJ1-4; TRBD1 aligns across 7 bases. CDR3 length: 15 residues. V lost 0 bases and J lost 8; bases outside the gene matches: 9. Germline lookup yields CDR1 GTSNPN and CDR2 SVGIG (reference sequence). DNA for the CDR3: TGTGCCTGGAGTGTACCGGACAGGAGAAGCGAAAAACTGTTTTTT. This gives the protein CAWSVPDRRSEKLFF.

This clone appeared a few times. V and J are TRBV5-1 and TRBJ2-2; possible D gene TRBD2, 5 bases. The CDR3 totals 15 residues. CDR1 is SGHRS and CDR2 is YFSETQ in the germline V gene. V was trimmed by 1 base and J by 2 bases, leaving 9 bases between them. Written as DNA, the CDR3 is TGCGCCAGCAGCTTGCGGACGGGAAACACCGGGGAGCTGTTTTTT. Its protein is CASSLRTGNTGELFF.

This clone has just one count. This sequence joins TRBV5-3 and TRBJ1-5, with a tentative D call TRBD1 (6 bases). TRBV5-3 is flagged as an ORF with uncertain function. Trimming stripped 9 bases from V and 3 bases from J, with 19 bases between. The CDR3 totals 15 residues. CDR3 bases: TGTGCCAAACCATTGGACAGTAACCCCAATCAGCCCCAGCATTTT. Translating it yields CAKPLDSNPNQPQHF.

Concerning this clone: This may arise from a read error, as a much more abundant clone is one base away. The chain employs TRBV19 and TRBJ2-2; D call uncertain. Germline-derived CDR1 and CDR2 are LNHDA and SQIVND (reference sequence). Trimming pared 6 bases from V and 1 base from J, leaving 6 bases between. The CDR3 spans 13 residues. The CDR3 bases are TGTGCCAGTAGCGTCGGGAACACCGGGGAGCTGTTTTTT. Its translation: CASSVGNTGELFF.

This chain links TRBV2 with TRBJ1-2; D perhaps matches TRBD1 (6 bases). Germline CDR1 reads SNHLY; CDR2 reads FYNNEI. This CDR3 comprises 17 residues. Trimming took off 1 base at V and 8 bases at J, with 23 bases between the two ends. The DNA of the CDR3 is TGTGCCAGCAGTGAAGAAACAACAGGGTTGTTGTACGGAGGCTACACCTTC. This sequence encodes CASSEETTGLLYGGYTF. The full variable domain, in which reference TRBV2 and TRBJ1-2 provide the parts outside the CDR3, is EPEVTQTPSHQVTQMGQEVILRCVPISNHLYFYWYRQILGQKVEFLVSFYNNEISEKSEIFDDQFSVERPDGSNFTLKIRSTKLEDSAMYFCASSEETTGLLYGGYTFGSGTRLTVV.

The rearrangement uses TRBV30 and TRBJ1-3; D may be TRBD1 (6 bases). Trimming removed 0 bases from V and 1 base from J, with 13 bases in between. Germline CDR1 and CDR2: GTSNPN and SVGIG (reference sequence). This CDR3 contains 16 residues. The CDR3 is CAWSVQGVNSGNTIYF. DNA of the CDR3: TGTGCCTGGAGTGTACAGGGTGTAAATTCTGGAAACACCATATATTTT.

This clone was counted only a few times. V is TRBV5-1 and J is TRBJ2-7; 9 bases agree with TRBD1. The CDR3 runs to 15 residues. Germline V gene sequence: CDR1 SGHRS, CDR2 YFSETQ. V gave up 3 bases and J gave up 0 bases; unmatched junction bases: 4. Here the CDR3 reads CASSWGQGSSYEQYF. DNA for the CDR3: TGCGCCAGCAGCTGGGGACAGGGTAGCTCCTACGAGCAGTACTTC.